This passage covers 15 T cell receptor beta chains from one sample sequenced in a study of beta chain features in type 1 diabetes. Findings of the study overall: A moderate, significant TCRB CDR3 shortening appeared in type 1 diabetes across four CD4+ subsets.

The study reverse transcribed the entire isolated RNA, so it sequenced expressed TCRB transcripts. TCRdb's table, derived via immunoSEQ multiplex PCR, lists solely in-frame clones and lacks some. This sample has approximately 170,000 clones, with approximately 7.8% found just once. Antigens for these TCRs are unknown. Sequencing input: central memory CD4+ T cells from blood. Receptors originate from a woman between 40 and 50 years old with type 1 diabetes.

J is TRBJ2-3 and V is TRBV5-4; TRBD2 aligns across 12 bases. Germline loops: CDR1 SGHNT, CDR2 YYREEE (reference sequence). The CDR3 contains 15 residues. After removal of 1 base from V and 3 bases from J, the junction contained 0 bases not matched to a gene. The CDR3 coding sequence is TGTGCCAGCAGCTTGACTAGCGGGAGGACAGATACGCAGTATTTT. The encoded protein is CASSLTSGRTDTQYF.

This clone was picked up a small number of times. CDR3 sequence reads: CASRGTDRNYEQYF. The CDR3 DNA reads as TGTGCCAGCAGGGGCACAGATCGCAACTACGAGCAGTACTTC. The chain employs TRBV28 and TRBJ2-7; D remains ambiguous. CDR1 and CDR2 from the germline V gene are MDHEN and SYDVKM. The CDR3 sequence is 14 residues long. V dropped 6 bases and J dropped 3 bases, with 15 bases sitting between them.

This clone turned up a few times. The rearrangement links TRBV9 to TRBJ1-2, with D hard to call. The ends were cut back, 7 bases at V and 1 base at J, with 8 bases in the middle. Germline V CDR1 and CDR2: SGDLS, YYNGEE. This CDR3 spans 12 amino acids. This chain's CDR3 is CASGDGNYGYTF. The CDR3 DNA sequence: TGTGCCAGCGGAGACGGTAACTATGGCTACACCTTC.

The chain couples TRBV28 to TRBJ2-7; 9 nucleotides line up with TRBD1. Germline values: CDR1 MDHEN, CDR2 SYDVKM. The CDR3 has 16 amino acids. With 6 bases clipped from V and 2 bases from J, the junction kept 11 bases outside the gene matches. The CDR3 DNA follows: TGTGCCAGCAGCGCCCCGACAGGGGGTGGCCCCTACGAGCAGTACTTC. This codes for CASSAPTGGGPYEQYF.

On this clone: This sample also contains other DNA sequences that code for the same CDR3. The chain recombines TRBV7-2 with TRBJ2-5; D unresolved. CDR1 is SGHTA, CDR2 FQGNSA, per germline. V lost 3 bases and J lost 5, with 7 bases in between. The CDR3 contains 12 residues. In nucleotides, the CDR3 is TGTGCCAGCAGCTTGAACCGGGAGACCCAGTACTTC. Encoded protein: CASSLNRETQYF. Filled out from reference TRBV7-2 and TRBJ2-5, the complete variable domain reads GAGVSQSPSNKVTEKGKDVELRCDPISGHTALYWYRQSLGQGLEFLIYFQGNSAPDKSGLPSDRFSAERTGGSVSTLTIQRTQQEDSAVYLCASSLNRETQYFGPGTRLLVL.

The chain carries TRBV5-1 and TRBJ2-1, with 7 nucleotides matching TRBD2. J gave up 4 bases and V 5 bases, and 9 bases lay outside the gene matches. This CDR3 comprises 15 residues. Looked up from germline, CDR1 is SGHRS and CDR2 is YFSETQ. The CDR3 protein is CASRIRLAEYNEQFF. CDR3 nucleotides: TGCGCCAGCAGAATCAGGCTAGCGGAGTACAATGAGCAGTTCTTC.

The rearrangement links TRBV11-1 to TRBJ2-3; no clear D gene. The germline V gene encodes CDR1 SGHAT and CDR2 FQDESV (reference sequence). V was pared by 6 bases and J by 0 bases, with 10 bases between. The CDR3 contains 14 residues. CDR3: CASSPTTSTDTQYF. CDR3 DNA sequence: TGTGCCAGCAGTCCGACAACTAGCACAGATACGCAGTATTTT.

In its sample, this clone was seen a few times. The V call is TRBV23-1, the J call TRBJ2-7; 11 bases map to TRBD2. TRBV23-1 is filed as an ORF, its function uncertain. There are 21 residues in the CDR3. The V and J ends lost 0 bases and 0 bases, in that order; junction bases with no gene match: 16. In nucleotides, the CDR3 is TGCGCCAGCAGTCAATCGGGGACCCTAGCGGGAGGAACAGGGTCCTCCTACGAGCAGTACTTC. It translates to CASSQSGTLAGGTGSSYEQYF.

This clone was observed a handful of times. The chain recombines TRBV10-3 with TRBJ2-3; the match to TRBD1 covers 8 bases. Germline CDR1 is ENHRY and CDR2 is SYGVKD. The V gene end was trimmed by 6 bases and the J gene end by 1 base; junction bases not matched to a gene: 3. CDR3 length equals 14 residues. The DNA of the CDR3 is TGTGCCATCAGGGGACAGGACCGCACAGATACGCAGTATTTT. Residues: CAIRGQDRTDTQYF.

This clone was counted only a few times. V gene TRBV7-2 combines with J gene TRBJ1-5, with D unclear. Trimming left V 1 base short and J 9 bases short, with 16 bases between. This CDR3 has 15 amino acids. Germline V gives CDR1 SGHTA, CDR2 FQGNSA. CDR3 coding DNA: TGTGCCAGCAGCTTAGACAGCGGGCCTTTGTGGCCCCAGCATTTT. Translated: CASSLDSGPLWPQHF. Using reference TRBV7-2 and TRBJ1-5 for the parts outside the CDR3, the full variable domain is GAGVSQSPSNKVTEKGKDVELRCDPISGHTALYWYRQSLGQGLEFLIYFQGNSAPDKSGLPSDRFSAERTGGSVSTLTIQRTQQEDSAVYLCASSLDSGPLWPQHFGDGTRLSIL.

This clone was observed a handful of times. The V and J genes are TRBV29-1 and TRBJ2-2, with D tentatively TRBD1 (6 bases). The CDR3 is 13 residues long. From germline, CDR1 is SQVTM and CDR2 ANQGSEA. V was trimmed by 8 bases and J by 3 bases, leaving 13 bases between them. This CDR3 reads CSIDRRDTGELFF. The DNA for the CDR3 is TGCAGCATCGACAGGCGGGACACCGGGGAGCTGTTTTTT.

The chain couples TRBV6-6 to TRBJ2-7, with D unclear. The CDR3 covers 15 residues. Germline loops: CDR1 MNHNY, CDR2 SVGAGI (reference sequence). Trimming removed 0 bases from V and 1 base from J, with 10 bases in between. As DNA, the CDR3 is TGTGCCAGCAGTTACTCTGCGGCAGATTCCTACGAGCAGTACTTC. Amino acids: CASSYSAADSYEQYF.

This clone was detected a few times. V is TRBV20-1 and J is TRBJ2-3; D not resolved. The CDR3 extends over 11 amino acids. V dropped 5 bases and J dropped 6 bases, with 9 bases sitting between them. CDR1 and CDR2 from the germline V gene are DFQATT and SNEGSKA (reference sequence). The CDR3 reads CSAAPTDTQYF. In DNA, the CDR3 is TGCAGTGCTGCCCCTACGGATACGCAGTATTTT.

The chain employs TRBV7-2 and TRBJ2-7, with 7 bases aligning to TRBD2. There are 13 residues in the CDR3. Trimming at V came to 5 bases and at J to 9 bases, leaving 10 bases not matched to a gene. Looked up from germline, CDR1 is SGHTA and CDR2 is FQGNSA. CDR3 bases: TGTGCCAGCAGCACACAGCGAGGGGAGGGGCAGTACTTC. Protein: CASSTQRGEGQYF.

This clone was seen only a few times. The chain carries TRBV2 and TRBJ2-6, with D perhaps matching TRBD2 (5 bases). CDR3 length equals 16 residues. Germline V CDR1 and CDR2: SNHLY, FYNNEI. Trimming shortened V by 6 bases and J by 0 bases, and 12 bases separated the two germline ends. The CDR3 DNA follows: TGTGCCAGCAGGAGGGCGGCACTCTCTGGGGCCAACGTCCTGACTTTC. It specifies CASRRAALSGANVLTF. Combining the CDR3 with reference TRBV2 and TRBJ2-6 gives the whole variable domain EPEVTQTPSHQVTQMGQEVILRCVPISNHLYFYWYRQILGQKVEFLVSFYNNEISEKSEIFDDQFSVERPDGSNFTLKIRSTKLEDSAMYFCASRRAALSGANVLTFGAGSRLTVL.